Listed here is a single TCR beta chain. Its antigen is unknown. At the end of 9 to 11 days of culture, CD4+ T cells were isolated. Two doses of BNT162b2 or mRNA-1273 vaccine were administered to participants. This specimen belongs to a study of vaccination effects on CD4 cells after COVID-19. The protocol was immunoSEQ multiplex PCR, while the TCRdb copy is restricted to in-frame clones and leaves out a portion. This sample has just over 55,000 clones, with approximately 81% found just once. The CDR3 extends over 16 amino acids. Looked up from germline, CDR1 is MDHEN and CDR2 is SYDVKM. Trimming stripped 5 bases from V and 2 bases from J, with 19 bases between.

This receptor was obtained from a human donor who received a COVID-19 vaccine. The material was CD4+ T cells from PBMCs cultured without peptide, obtained after COVID-19 vaccination. This chain joins TRBV28 and TRBJ2-7; the D gene is possibly TRBD2 (6 bases). The DNA for the CDR3 is TGTGCCAGCAGTACGATACGGGGGAAGATCACCTACGAGCAGTACTTC. It encodes CASSTIRGKITYEQYF.